This TCR beta chain is drawn from a study of T cells in Graves' hyperthyroidism and ophthalmopathy. This clonotype was observed many times. Amplification of TCR beta CDR3 regions used RNA as the template. The study used the HTBI primer set for a first-round RT-PCR of the TCR CDR3. TCRdb analysed the multiplex PCR reads with MiXCR anew, one entry per CDR3 protein. The table records 550,000 to 650,000 distinct CDR3 sequences, roughly 14% of them present only once. Hyperthyroidism was newly diagnosed in patients aged 18 to 65 (duration under 2 months). With 5 bases removed from V and 0 bases from J, the gap between germline ends came to 13 bases. This CDR3 spans 16 amino acids. Germline assignment: CDR1 MNHEY and CDR2 SMNVEV (reference sequence).

The chain recombines TRBV27 with TRBJ2-2; unclear D gene. The sample consisted of blood. This sequence originates from a woman under 40 with Graves' hyperthyroidism that later progressed to Graves' ophthalmopathy. CDR3 residues: CASSIQVSANTGELFF. The DNA for the CDR3 is TGTGCCAGCAGTATTCAGGTCAGCGCGAACACCGGGGAGCTGTTTTTT.